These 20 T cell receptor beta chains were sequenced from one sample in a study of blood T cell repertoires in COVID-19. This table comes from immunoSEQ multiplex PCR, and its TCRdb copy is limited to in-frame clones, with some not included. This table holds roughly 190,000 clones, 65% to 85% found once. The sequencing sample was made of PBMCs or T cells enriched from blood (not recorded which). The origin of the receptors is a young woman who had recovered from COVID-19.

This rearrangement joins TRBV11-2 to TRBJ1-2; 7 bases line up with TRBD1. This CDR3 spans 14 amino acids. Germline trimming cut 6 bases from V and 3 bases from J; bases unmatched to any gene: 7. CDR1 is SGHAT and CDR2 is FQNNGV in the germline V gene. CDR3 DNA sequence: TGTGCCAGCAGGTTGACAGGGAACCACTATGGCTACACCTTC. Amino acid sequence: CASRLTGNHYGYTF.

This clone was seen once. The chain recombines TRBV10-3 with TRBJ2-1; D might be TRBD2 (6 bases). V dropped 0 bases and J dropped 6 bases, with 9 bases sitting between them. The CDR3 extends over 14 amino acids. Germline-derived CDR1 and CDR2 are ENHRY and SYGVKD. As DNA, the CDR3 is TGTGCCATCAGTGAGTCGGGGGAGGCCAATGAGCAGTTCTTC. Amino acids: CAISESGEANEQFF.

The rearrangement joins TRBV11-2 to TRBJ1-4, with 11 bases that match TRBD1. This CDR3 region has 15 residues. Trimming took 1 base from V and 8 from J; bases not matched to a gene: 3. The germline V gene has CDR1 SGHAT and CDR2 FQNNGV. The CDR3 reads CASSLGTGGNEKLFF. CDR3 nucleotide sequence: TGTGCCAGCAGCTTAGGGACAGGGGGCAACGAAAAACTGTTTTTT.

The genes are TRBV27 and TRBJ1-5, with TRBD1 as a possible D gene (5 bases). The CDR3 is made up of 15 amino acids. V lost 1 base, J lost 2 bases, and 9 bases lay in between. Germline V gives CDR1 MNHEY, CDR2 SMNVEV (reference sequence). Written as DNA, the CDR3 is TGTGCCAGCAGTTTATACCCCAGGGGCAATCAGCCCCAGCATTTT. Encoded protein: CASSLYPRGNQPQHF.

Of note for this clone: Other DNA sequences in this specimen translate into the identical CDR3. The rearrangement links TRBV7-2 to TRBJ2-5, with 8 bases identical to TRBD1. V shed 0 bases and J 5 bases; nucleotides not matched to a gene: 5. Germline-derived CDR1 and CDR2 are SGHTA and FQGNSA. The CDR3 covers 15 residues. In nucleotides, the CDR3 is TGTGCCAGCAGCTTAGCCGGACAGGGATGGGAGACCCAGTACTTC. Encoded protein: CASSLAGQGWETQYF.

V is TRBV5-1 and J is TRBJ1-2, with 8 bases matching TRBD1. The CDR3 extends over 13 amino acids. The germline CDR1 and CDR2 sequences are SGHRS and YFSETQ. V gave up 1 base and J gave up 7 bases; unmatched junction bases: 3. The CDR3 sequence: CASSLQGARGYTF. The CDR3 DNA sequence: TGCGCCAGCAGCTTGCAGGGGGCGCGTGGCTACACCTTC.

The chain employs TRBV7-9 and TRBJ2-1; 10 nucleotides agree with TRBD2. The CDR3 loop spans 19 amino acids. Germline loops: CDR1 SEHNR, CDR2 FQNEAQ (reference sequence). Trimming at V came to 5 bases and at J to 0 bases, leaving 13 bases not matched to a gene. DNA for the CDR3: TGTGCCAGCAGCCCCTCCGCTAGCGGGGGATATAGCTCCTACAATGAGCAGTTCTTC. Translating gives CASSPSASGGYSSYNEQFF.

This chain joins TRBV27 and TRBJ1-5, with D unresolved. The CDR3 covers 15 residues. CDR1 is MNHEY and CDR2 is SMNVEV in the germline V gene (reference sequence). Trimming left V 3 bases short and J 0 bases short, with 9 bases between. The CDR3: CASSLRRNSNQPQHF. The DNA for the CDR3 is TGTGCCAGCAGTTTGAGGCGGAATAGCAATCAGCCCCAGCATTTT.

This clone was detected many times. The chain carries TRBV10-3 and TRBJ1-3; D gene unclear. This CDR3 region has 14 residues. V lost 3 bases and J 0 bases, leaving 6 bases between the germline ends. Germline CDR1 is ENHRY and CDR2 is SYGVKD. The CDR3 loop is CAISDGSSGNTIYF. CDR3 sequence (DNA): TGTGCCATCAGTGATGGCAGCTCTGGAAACACCATATATTTT.

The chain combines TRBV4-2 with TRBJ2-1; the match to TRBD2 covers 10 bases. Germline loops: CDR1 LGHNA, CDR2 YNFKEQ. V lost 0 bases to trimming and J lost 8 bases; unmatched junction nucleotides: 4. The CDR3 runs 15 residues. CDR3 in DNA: TGTGCCAGCAGCCAAGAGCTAGCGGGAGCCCATGAGCAGTTCTTC. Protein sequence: CASSQELAGAHEQFF.

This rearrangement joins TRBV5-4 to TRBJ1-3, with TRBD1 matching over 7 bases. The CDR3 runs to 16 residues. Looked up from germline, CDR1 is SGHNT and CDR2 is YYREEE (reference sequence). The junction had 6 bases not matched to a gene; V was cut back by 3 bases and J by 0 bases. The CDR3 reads CASSWGQPSSGNTIYF. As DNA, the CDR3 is TGTGCCAGCAGCTGGGGACAGCCATCCTCTGGAAACACCATATATTTT.

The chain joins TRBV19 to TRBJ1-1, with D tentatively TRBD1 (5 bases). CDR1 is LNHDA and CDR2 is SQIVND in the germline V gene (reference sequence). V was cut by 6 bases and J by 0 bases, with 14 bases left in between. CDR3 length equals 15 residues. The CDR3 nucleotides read TGTGCCAGTAGAACGGGGGGGAACCTGAACACTGAAGCTTTCTTT. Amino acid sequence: CASRTGGNLNTEAFF. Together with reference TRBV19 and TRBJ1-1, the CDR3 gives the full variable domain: DGGITQSPKYLFRKEGQNVTLSCEQNLNHDAMYWYRQDPGQGLRLIYYSQIVNDFQKGDIAEGYSVSREKKESFPLTVTSAQKNPTAFYLCASRTGGNLNTEAFFGQGTRLTVV.

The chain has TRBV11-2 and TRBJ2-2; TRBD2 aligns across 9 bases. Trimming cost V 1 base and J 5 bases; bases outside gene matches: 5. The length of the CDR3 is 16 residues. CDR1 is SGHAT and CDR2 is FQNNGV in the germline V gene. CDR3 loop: CASSLGAGGGTGELFF. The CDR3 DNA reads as TGTGCCAGCAGCTTAGGAGCGGGAGGAGGGACCGGGGAGCTGTTTTTT.

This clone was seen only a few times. The CDR3 loop is CASSTRAQPQHF. In DNA form, the CDR3 reads TGTGCCAGTAGTACTCGAGCCCAGCCCCAGCATTTT. The chain has TRBV19 and TRBJ1-5; D unclear. The CDR3 length is 12 residues. The germline CDR1 and CDR2 sequences are LNHDA and SQIVND (reference sequence). Between the trimmed V and J ends, which lost 4 bases and 7 bases, there was a span of 8 bases.

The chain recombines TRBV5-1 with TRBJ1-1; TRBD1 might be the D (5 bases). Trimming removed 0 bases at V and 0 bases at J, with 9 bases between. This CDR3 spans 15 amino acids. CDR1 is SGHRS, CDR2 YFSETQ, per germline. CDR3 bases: TGCGCCAGCAGCTTGGGACAGAACTTGAACACTGAAGCTTTCTTT. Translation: CASSLGQNLNTEAFF. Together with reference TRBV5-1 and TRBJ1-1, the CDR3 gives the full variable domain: KAGVTQTPRYLIKTRGQQVTLSCSPISGHRSVSWYQQTPGQGLQFLFEYFSETQRNKGNFPGRFSGRQFSNSRSEMNVSTLELGDSALYLCASSLGQNLNTEAFFGQGTRLTVV.

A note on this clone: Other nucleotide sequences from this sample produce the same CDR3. The CDR3 reads CASSRQGNTEAFF. The CDR3 nucleotides read TGTGCCAGTAGTAGACAGGGAAACACTGAAGCTTTCTTT. The chain recombines TRBV19 with TRBJ1-1; 7 bases agree with TRBD1. This CDR3 region has 13 residues. CDR1 is LNHDA and CDR2 is SQIVND in the germline V gene (reference sequence). V lost 4 bases to trimming and J lost 2 bases; unmatched junction nucleotides: 1.

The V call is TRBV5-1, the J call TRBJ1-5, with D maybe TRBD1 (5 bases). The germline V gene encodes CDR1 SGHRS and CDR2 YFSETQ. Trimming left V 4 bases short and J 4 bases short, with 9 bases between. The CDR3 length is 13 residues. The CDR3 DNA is TGCGCCAGCAGCCTACAGGAAAATCAGCCCCAGCATTTT. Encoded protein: CASSLQENQPQHF.

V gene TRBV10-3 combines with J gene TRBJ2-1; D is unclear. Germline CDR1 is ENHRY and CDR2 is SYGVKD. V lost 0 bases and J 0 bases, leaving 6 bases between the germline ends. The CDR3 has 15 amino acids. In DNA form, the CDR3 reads TGTGCCATCAGTGAGTCGAGGCGCTCCTACAATGAGCAGTTCTTC. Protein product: CAISESRRSYNEQFF.

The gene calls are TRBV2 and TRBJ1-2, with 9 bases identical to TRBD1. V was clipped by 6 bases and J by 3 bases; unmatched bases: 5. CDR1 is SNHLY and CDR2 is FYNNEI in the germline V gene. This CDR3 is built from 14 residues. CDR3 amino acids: CASRGTGTDYGYTF. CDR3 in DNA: TGTGCCAGCAGGGGGACAGGGACTGACTATGGCTACACCTTC.

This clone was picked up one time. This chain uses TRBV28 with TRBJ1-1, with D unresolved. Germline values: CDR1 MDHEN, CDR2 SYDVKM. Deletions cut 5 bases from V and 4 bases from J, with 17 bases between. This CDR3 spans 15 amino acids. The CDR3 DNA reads TGTGCCAGCAGTATACCGGAGGGTTGGAGCACTGAAGCTTTCTTT. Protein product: CASSIPEGWSTEAFF.